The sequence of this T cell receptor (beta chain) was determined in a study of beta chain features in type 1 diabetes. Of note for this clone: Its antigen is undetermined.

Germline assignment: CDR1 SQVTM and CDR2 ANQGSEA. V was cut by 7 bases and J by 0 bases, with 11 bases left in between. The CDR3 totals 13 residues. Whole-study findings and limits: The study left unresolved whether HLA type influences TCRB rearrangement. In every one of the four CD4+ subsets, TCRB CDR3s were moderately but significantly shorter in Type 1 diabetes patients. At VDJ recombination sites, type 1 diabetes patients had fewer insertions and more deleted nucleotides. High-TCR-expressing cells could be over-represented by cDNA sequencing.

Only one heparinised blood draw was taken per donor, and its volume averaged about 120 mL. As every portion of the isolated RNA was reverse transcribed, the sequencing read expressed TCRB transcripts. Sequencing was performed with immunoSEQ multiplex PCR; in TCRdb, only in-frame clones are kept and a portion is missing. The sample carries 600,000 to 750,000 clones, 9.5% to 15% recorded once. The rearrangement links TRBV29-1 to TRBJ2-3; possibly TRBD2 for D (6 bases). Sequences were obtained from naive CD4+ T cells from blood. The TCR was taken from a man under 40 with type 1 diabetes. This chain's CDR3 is CSGEDYSTDTQYF. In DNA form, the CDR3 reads TGCAGCGGTGAGGACTATAGCACAGATACGCAGTATTTT.